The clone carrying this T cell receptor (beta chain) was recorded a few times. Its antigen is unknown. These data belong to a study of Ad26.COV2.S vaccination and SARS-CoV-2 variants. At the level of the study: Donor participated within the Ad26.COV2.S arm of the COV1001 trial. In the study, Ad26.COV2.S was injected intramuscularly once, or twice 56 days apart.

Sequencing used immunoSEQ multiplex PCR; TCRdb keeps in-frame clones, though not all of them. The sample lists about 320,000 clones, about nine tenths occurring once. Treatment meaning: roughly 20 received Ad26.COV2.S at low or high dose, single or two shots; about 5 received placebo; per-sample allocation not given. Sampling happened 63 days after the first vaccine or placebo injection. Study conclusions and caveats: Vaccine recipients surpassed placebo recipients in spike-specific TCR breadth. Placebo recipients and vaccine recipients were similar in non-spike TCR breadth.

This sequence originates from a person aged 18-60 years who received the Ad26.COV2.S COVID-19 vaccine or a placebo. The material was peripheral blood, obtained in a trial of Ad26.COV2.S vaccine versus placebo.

The CDR3 DNA reads as TGTGCCAGCAGCTACACCAGGGAGGGCTATGGCTACACCTTC. Its translation: CASSYTREGYGYTF. This chain uses TRBV2 with TRBJ1-2; perhaps TRBD1 as D (5 bases). V lost 6 bases and J 4 bases, leaving 15 bases between the germline ends. The CDR3 runs 14 residues. CDR1 is SNHLY, CDR2 FYNNEI, per germline.